These 9 T cell receptor beta chains originate from one sample sequenced in a study of cytomegalovirus exposure and HLA in healthy donors. It was with 60 Vbeta and 13 Jbeta primers that the PCR ran. TCRdb's copy holds only in-frame clones and misses some; the assay was immunoSEQ multiplex PCR. The repertoire includes about 140,000 clones, roughly 85% of them detected once, and 6.5% sits in the top ten. The sequenced sample consisted of PBMCs. Every receptor here comes from a man aged 40-55 years in good health and CMV-seropositive.

This chain uses TRBV13 with TRBJ2-7, with 11 bases fitting TRBD2. The CDR3 is made up of 14 amino acids. CDR1 and CDR2 (germline): PRHDT, FYEKMQ (reference sequence). V was pared by 5 bases and J by 6 bases, with 6 bases of the junction left unmatched. CDR3 sequence: CASSVGLAGGEQYF. CDR3 DNA sequence: TGTGCCAGCAGCGTCGGACTAGCGGGCGGCGAGCAGTACTTC.

V is TRBV6-1 and J is TRBJ1-5, with 9 bases matching TRBD1. With V trimmed by 5 bases and J by 4 bases, 6 bases remained unmatched. The CDR3 length is 15 residues. Germline assignment: CDR1 MNHNS and CDR2 SASEGT. The CDR3 is CASSLGQGVNQPQHF. The CDR3 DNA reads TGTGCCAGCAGTCTGGGACAGGGAGTTAATCAGCCCCAGCATTTT.

This rearrangement joins TRBV2 to TRBJ2-6; TRBD1 might be the D (6 bases). The CDR3 consists of 16 residues. Trimming shortened V by 9 bases and J by 0 bases, and 15 bases separated the two germline ends. Germline V gene sequence: CDR1 SNHLY, CDR2 FYNNEI. CDR3 DNA sequence: TGTGCCAGTAGCCCCGGGACAAACTCTGGGGCCAACGTCCTGACTTTC. It translates to CASSPGTNSGANVLTF. The variable domain in full, with the rest retrieved from reference TRBV2 and TRBJ2-6, is EPEVTQTPSHQVTQMGQEVILRCVPISNHLYFYWYRQILGQKVEFLVSFYNNEISEKSEIFDDQFSVERPDGSNFTLKIRSTKLEDSAMYFCASSPGTNSGANVLTFGAGSRLTVL.

This clone appeared a few times. CDR3 region: CASSLTGTGNTIYF. DNA of the CDR3: TGCGCCAGCAGCTTGACAGGGACTGGAAACACCATATATTTT. The gene calls are TRBV5-1 and TRBJ1-3; D may be TRBD1 (6 bases). CDR3 size: 14 residues. CDR1 is SGHRS, CDR2 YFSETQ, per germline. V lost 1 base and J 2 bases, leaving 7 bases between the germline ends.

The V gene is TRBV29-1, the J gene TRBJ2-3, with 10 bases that match TRBD2. The J segment lost 1 base and the V segment lost 7 bases, leaving 2 bases of the junction unmatched. Germline CDR1 SQVTM, CDR2 ANQGSEA. The CDR3 spans 13 residues. This CDR3 reads CSGTSGGTDTQYF. In DNA, the CDR3 is TGCAGCGGGACTAGCGGAGGCACAGATACGCAGTATTTT.

J is TRBJ2-3 and V is TRBV18; D not resolved. The CDR3 is made up of 14 amino acids. Trimming took 3 bases from V and 2 from J, leaving 9 bases between them. The germline gives CDR1 KGHSH, CDR2 LQKENI. This CDR3 reads CASSPTQNTDTQYF. CDR3 coding DNA: TGTGCCAGCTCACCGACACAGAACACAGATACGCAGTATTTT.

This clone was counted once. The rearrangement joins TRBV19 to TRBJ1-4; the match to TRBD1 covers 9 bases. The CDR3 runs to 16 residues. The V and J ends lost 6 bases and 8 bases, in that order; junction bases with no gene match: 13. Germline loops: CDR1 LNHDA, CDR2 SQIVND (reference sequence). CDR3 loop: CASRTTGGRYSEKLFF. CDR3 bases: TGTGCCAGTAGGACGACAGGGGGAAGGTATAGCGAAAAACTGTTTTTT.

The V call is TRBV28, the J call TRBJ1-4; D uncertain. Germline V gene sequence: CDR1 MDHEN, CDR2 SYDVKM. The CDR3 consists of 12 residues. With 11 bases removed from V and 8 bases from J, the gap between germline ends came to 15 bases. This CDR3 reads CAVNTGVEKLFF. In DNA, the CDR3 is TGTGCCGTTAATACCGGGGTGGAAAAACTGTTTTTT.

The chain recombines TRBV10-3 with TRBJ2-1; D perhaps matches TRBD2 (5 bases). The germline CDR1 and CDR2 sequences are ENHRY and SYGVKD. The CDR3 covers 14 residues. Trimming left V 4 bases short and J 2 bases short, with 9 bases between. Written as DNA, the CDR3 is TGTGCCATCAGTGGAGTCGGGGCCTACAATGAGCAGTTCTTC. Amino acids: CAISGVGAYNEQFF.